This passage covers 19 T cell receptor beta chains from one sample sequenced in a study of cytomegalovirus exposure and HLA in healthy donors. Here immunoSEQ multiplex PCR was the method, and the copy in TCRdb shows in-frame clones only, minus some. The table shows approximately 210,000 clones, with approximately 86% occurring only once. The sequenced sample consisted of PBMCs. Receptors were obtained from a woman between 18 and 30 years old in good health and CMV-seronegative.

A single count supports this clone. The sample contains more than one DNA sequence encoding this CDR3. This chain connects TRBV28 to TRBJ1-3, with D unresolved. Germline CDR1 MDHEN, CDR2 SYDVKM. Trimming cost V 6 bases and J 3 bases, with 6 bases left between them. The CDR3 sequence is 12 residues long. The DNA for the CDR3 is TGTGCCAGCAGCCTAATTGGAAACACCATATATTTT. It encodes CASSLIGNTIYF. Variable domain in full (rest from reference TRBV28 and TRBJ1-3): DVKVTQSSRYLVKRTGEKVFLECVQDMDHENMFWYRQDPGLGLRLIYFSYDVKMKEKGDIPEGYSVSREKKERFSLILESASTNQTSMYLCASSLIGNTIYFGEGSWLTVV.

The CDR3 spells CASSPPGRVDEQFF. The CDR3 nucleotides read TGTGCCAGTAGTCCCCCTGGCAGGGTCGATGAGCAGTTCTTC. The V call is TRBV19, the J call TRBJ2-1; TRBD1 is a possible D gene (5 bases). The V end was cut by 5 bases, the J end by 8 bases, with 16 bases between. Looked up from germline, CDR1 is LNHDA and CDR2 is SQIVND (reference sequence). CDR3 length equals 14 residues.

The J gene is TRBJ2-7, the V gene TRBV28; 7 bases align to TRBD2. This CDR3 region has 15 residues. The junction had 8 bases not matched to a gene; V was cut back by 3 bases and J by 3 bases. The germline V gene encodes CDR1 MDHEN and CDR2 SYDVKM. For the CDR3, the DNA is TGTGCCAGCAGTTTCCCTAGCGGAAGCTTCTACGAGCAGTACTTC. This gives the protein CASSFPSGSFYEQYF.

The chain has TRBV30 and TRBJ2-7; weak D call: TRBD1 (5 bases). CDR1 is GTSNPN, CDR2 SVGIG, per germline (reference sequence). Trimming left V 0 bases short and J 1 base short, with 7 bases between. The CDR3 has 13 amino acids. The CDR3 reads CAWSVAGSYEQYF. CDR3 sequence (DNA): TGTGCCTGGAGTGTAGCAGGGTCCTACGAGCAGTACTTC.

The J gene is TRBJ2-7, the V gene TRBV18, with TRBD1 identical over 8 bases. This CDR3 is built from 14 residues. Germline CDR1 reads KGHSH; CDR2 reads LQKENI. The V and J ends lost 2 bases and 7 bases, in that order; junction bases with no gene match: 7. CDR3 nucleotide sequence: TGTGCCAGCTCACCAGGGACAGGACCTCGGGAGCAGTACTTC. It yields the protein CASSPGTGPREQYF.

This chain uses TRBV21-1 with TRBJ2-7; the D call in the table, TRBD2, was not verified against the DNA. TRBV21-1 is a documented pseudogene. The CDR3 runs to 23 residues. Here the CDR3 reads CASPAEPGLVAGPPGTISYEQYF. The CDR3 DNA sequence: TGTGCCAGCCCGGCAGAGCCGGGGCTGGTGGCGGGACCGCCGGGAACTATCTCCTACGAGCAGTACTTC.

This chain uses TRBV29-1 with TRBJ2-1; 9 nucleotides align to TRBD2. This CDR3 spans 14 amino acids. CDR1 SQVTM and CDR2 ANQGSEA come from the germline V gene. Trimming took 7 bases from V and 12 from J; bases not matched to a gene: 16. CDR3 in amino acids: CSARLAASSLGQFF. DNA for the CDR3: TGCAGCGCGCGACTAGCGGCGAGCAGTTTGGGGCAGTTCTTC.

The rearrangement links TRBV15 to TRBJ2-6, with a weak D call TRBD2 (5 bases). CDR3 size: 17 residues. Per germline, CDR1 LNHNV and CDR2 YYDKDF (reference sequence). Trimming took 1 base from V and 4 from J, leaving 14 bases between them. DNA of the CDR3: TGTGCCACCAGCAGAGCTGCCCGGGGTAAAGGGGCCAACGTCCTGACTTTC. Translated: CATSRAARGKGANVLTF.

The chain joins TRBV6-6 to TRBJ2-5, with TRBD1 identical over 7 bases. The CDR3 loop spans 12 amino acids. Trimming cost V 10 bases and J 2 bases; bases outside gene matches: 4. Germline-derived CDR1 and CDR2 are MNHNY and SVGAGI (reference sequence). The CDR3 DNA follows: TGTGCCACTGGGACAGTTCAAGAGACCCAGTACTTC. Translation gives CATGTVQETQYF.

The chain carries TRBV27 and TRBJ2-7; TRBD2 agrees at 8 bases. Germline CDR1 MNHEY, CDR2 SMNVEV (reference sequence). J was trimmed by 3 bases and V by 7 bases; bases with no gene match: 14. This CDR3 is 16 amino acids long. CDR3: CASTSGGPQIYYEQYF. CDR3 DNA sequence: TGTGCCAGCACTTCGGGGGGGCCGCAGATCTACTACGAGCAGTACTTC.

This clone was picked up a small number of times. Written as DNA, the CDR3 is TGTGCCAGCAGTTACTCGAGAACCTATGGCTACACCTTC. Amino acids: CASSYSRTYGYTF. The gene calls are TRBV6-5 and TRBJ1-2; D uncertain. The V end lost 0 bases, the J end lost 4 bases, and 6 bases lay between the germline ends. The CDR3 is made up of 13 amino acids. Germline assignment: CDR1 MNHEY and CDR2 SVGAGI.

The genes are TRBV30 and TRBJ1-1; weak D call: TRBD1 (5 bases). CDR1 is GTSNPN, CDR2 SVGIG, per germline (reference sequence). The CDR3 runs to 15 residues. V was cut by 5 bases and J by 4 bases, with 20 bases left in between. The CDR3 nucleotides read TGTGCCTGGCGACCATCCGGGGGTGGGATCACTGAAGCTTTCTTT. This sequence encodes CAWRPSGGGITEAFF.

This clone was seen only once. The CDR3 DNA sequence: TGTGCCAGCAGCTCGTACGGGACTAGCTACAACGACGACGATAACACAGATACGCAGTATTTT. This codes for CASSSYGTSYNDDDNTDTQYF. This sequence joins TRBV7-3 and TRBJ2-3, with 9 bases lining up with TRBD2. The CDR3 has 21 amino acids. Germline V gene sequence: CDR1 SGHTA, CDR2 FQGTGA. With V trimmed by 4 bases and J by 2 bases, 22 bases remained unmatched.

The chain has TRBV6-1 and TRBJ2-3; 10 nucleotides align to TRBD1. The CDR3 runs 17 residues. The V gene's germline CDR1 is MNHNS and CDR2 SASEGT. The ends lost 4 bases at V and 1 base at J; junction bases unmatched: 8. The chain's CDR3 is CASSAQTGGQGTDTQYF. CDR3 sequence (DNA): TGTGCCAGCAGTGCGCAGACAGGGGGCCAAGGCACAGATACGCAGTATTTT.

The V call is TRBV30, the J call TRBJ1-3; TRBD1 matches 8 bases. The CDR3 extends over 21 amino acids. CDR1 and CDR2 (germline): GTSNPN, SVGIG (reference sequence). J gave up 0 bases and V 0 bases, and 19 bases lay outside the gene matches. Here the CDR3 reads CAWSVFPRTLPTGGSGNTIYF. The CDR3 DNA reads as TGTGCCTGGAGTGTATTTCCTCGAACCCTACCAACAGGGGGCTCTGGAAACACCATATATTTT.

The chain has TRBV27 and TRBJ2-7, with unresolved D. This CDR3 comprises 16 residues. Per the germline V gene, CDR1 is MNHEY and CDR2 is SMNVEV (reference sequence). V was pared by 0 bases and J by 0 bases, with 12 bases between. DNA for the CDR3: TGTGCCAGCAGTTTATCGGGCCAGCAAACCTCCTACGAGCAGTACTTC. Residues: CASSLSGQQTSYEQYF.

The chain recombines TRBV19 with TRBJ1-5, with D tentatively TRBD1 (5 bases). This CDR3 contains 16 residues. The germline CDR1 and CDR2 sequences are LNHDA and SQIVND (reference sequence). V was clipped by 4 bases and J by 0 bases, with 13 bases between them. The CDR3 region has the DNA TGTGCCAGTAGTACCGGGGGGACCTATAGCAATCAGCCCCAGCATTTT. Amino acids: CASSTGGTYSNQPQHF.

V usage is TRBV29-1 and J usage is TRBJ2-7; 8 nucleotides agree with TRBD1. In germline, CDR1 is SQVTM, CDR2 ANQGSEA. CDR3 length equals 14 residues. Losses at the gene ends were 6 bases for V and 2 bases for J; bases not matched to a gene: 9. The CDR3 bases are TGCAGCGTATACGTCCGGGACAGGCCCTACGAGCAGTACTTC. Its protein product is CSVYVRDRPYEQYF.

The V call is TRBV28, the J call TRBJ1-2, with a tentative D call TRBD1 (6 bases). The CDR3 runs 15 residues. CDR1 MDHEN and CDR2 SYDVKM come from the germline V gene. Trimming stripped 6 bases from V and 0 bases from J, with 14 bases between. The CDR3 region has the DNA TGTGCCAGCAGCCTTACAGGGTCCGCTAACTATGGCTACACCTTC. This translates into CASSLTGSANYGYTF.